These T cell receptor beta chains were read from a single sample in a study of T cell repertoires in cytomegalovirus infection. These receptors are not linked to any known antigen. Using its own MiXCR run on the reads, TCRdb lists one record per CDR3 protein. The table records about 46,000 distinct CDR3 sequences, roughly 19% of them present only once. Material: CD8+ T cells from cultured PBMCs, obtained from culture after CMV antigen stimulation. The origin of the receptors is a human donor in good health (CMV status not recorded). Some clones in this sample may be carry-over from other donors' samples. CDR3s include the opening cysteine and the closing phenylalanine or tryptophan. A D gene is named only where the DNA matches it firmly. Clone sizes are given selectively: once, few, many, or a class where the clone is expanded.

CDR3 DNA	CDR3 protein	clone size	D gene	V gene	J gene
TGTGCCATCCCGGGACAGCACTCCTACGAGCAGTACTTC	CAIPGQHSYEQYF	many	TRBD1	TRBV2	TRBJ2-7
TGTGCCAGCAGTTTGTTTCAGGGTAGTGGCTACACCTTC	CASSLFQGSGYTF	many	.	TRBV27	TRBJ1-2
TGCAGTGCTACGACAGGGACATGGCCCCAGCATTTT	CSATTGTWPQHF	once	TRBD1	TRBV20-1	TRBJ1-5
TGTGCCAGCAGTTTTCAGCTGGTGGGGGGCTCCTACGAGCAGTACTTC	CASSFQLVGGSYEQYF	few	.	TRBV27	TRBJ2-7
TGTGCCAGTAGTGCGGCAGATCTCTATCAGCCCCAGCATTTT	CASSAADLYQPQHF	.	.	TRBV19	TRBJ1-5
TGTGCCAGCAGTTTAGGCCCCGGGACAAAAACTTTCTTT	CASSLGPGTKTFF	once	.	TRBV27	TRBJ1-1
TGCGCCAGCAGCGAGATCCCGGCCTTCTCCTACAATGAGCAGTTCTTC	CASSEIPAFSYNEQFF	.	.	TRBV5-1	TRBJ2-1
TGTGCCAGCAGCGGCCGGCCGGGAGGGGCGACCTACGAGCAGTACTTC	CASSGRPGGATYEQYF	many	TRBD2	TRBV7-6	TRBJ2-7
TGTGCCAGCAGCCACGGACAGGGGGCTTACAATGAGCAGTTCTTC	CASSHGQGAYNEQFF	.	TRBD1	TRBV7-6	TRBJ2-1
TGCGCCAGCAGCCAAGCGGAAAGGCCCTACAATGAGCAGTTCTTC	CASSQAERPYNEQFF	many	.	TRBV4-3	TRBJ2-1
TGTGCCAGCAGCTGGAGCGGCAGCTCCTACAATGAGCAGTTCTTC	CASSWSGSSYNEQFF	.	.	TRBV5-4	TRBJ2-1
TGTGCCAGTGGCGGGGACTCTACTCACAATGAGCAGTTCTTC	CASGGDSTHNEQFF	.	.	TRBV14	TRBJ2-1
TGTGCCAGCAGCTTATATATAGGGGGAAGCAATCAGCCCCAGCATTTT	CASSLYIGGSNQPQHF	few	.	TRBV7-6	TRBJ1-5
TGTGCCAGCAAGCTAACAGCGAGCTCTGGAAACACCATATATTTT	CASKLTASSGNTIYF	many	.	TRBV27	TRBJ1-3
TGTGCCTGGAGTTCTCCGGGACAGGGGAGCGAGCAGTACTTC	CAWSSPGQGSEQYF	.	TRBD1	TRBV30	TRBJ2-7
TGTGCCAGCAGCAATGGGGGGACAGATACGCAGTATTTT	CASSNGGTDTQYF	many	.	TRBV7-9	TRBJ2-3
TGTGCCAGCAGACGAGCGGGAGCGAGAGAGACCCAGTACTTC	CASRRAGARETQYF	.	TRBD2	TRBV6-2/TRBV6-3	TRBJ2-5
TGTGCCAGCAGTTACGGGGGGAACACTGAAGCTTTCTTT	CASSYGGNTEAFF	.	.	TRBV6-5	TRBJ1-1
TGTGCCATCAGTGAAAGCCAAGCGGGACAGGGCTACAATGAGCAGTTCTTC	CAISESQAGQGYNEQFF	many	TRBD1	TRBV10-3	TRBJ2-1
TGTGCCAGCAGCCCTCCCCCCCAGGGTCGGGAGACCCAGTACTTC	CASSPPPQGRETQYF	many	.	TRBV7-9	TRBJ2-5
TGTGCCAGCAGCGTAGACCAGGTAACCTACGAGCAGTACTTC	CASSVDQVTYEQYF	.	.	TRBV9	TRBJ2-7
TGTGCCAGCAGCTTAGGGGGGACAGGGAAGGGAAATCAAGAGACCCAGTACTTC	CASSLGGTGKGNQETQYF	many	TRBD1	TRBV7-6	TRBJ2-5
TGTGCCAGCAGCGTAGGATCGGGCCCCTACGAGCAGTACTTC	CASSVGSGPYEQYF	few	.	TRBV9	TRBJ2-7
TGTGCCAGCAGTTTATCGGCCGGGTTCAATGAGCAGTTCTTC	CASSLSAGFNEQFF	few	.	TRBV27	TRBJ2-1
TGTGCCAGCAGCTTAGGTGAGCAGTTCTTC	CASSLGEQFF	many	.	TRBV7-9	TRBJ2-1
TGTGCCAGCAGCTTCCCGCAGGGGGCGCAAAGCTATGGCTACACCTTC	CASSFPQGAQSYGYTF	few	TRBD1	TRBV7-9	TRBJ1-2
TGTGCCAGCAGTGGTGGACTAGCGGTCACCCTGGGGCAAGAGACCCAGTACTTC	CASSGGLAVTLGQETQYF	medium-sized	TRBD2	TRBV2	TRBJ2-5
TGTGCCAGCAGTGTCCGGGACAGGGGTTCAAACACTGAAGCTTTCTTT	CASSVRDRGSNTEAFF	many	TRBD1	TRBV6-1	TRBJ1-1
TGTGCTAGTGGTTTGGGAGGAGGGGTGAGGGAAAACATTCAGTACTTC	CASGLGGGVRENIQYF	.	.	TRBV12-5	TRBJ2-4
TGTGCCAGCAGCTCTTTAGACAGGGTTGCAAGCGAGCAGTACTTC	CASSSLDRVASEQYF	many	TRBD1	TRBV7-2	TRBJ2-7
TGCGCCAGCAGCCGGGCCGTGGGTGAAGCTTTCTTT	CASSRAVGEAFF	many	.	TRBV4-3	TRBJ1-1
TGTGCCAGCCGAAGACTGACAGGGTCATCGGGCTCCTACAATGAGCAGTTCTTC	CASRRLTGSSGSYNEQFF	few	TRBD1	TRBV6-5	TRBJ2-1
TGTGCCAGCAGTGAAACCTACAGGGTCGGGTCGCTGTTTTTT	CASSETYRVGSLFF	few	.	TRBV6-1	TRBJ2-2
TGTGCCACCAACCTACTAGCGGGGGTCCCAGATACGCAGTATTTT	CATNLLAGVPDTQYF	many	TRBD2	TRBV10-3	TRBJ2-3
TGCGCCAGCAGCCAAGATCTGGACAGGGGAATAAGTTACGAGCAGTACTTC	CASSQDLDRGISYEQYF	few	TRBD1	TRBV4-3	TRBJ2-7
TGTGCCAGCAGCCGAGGCGGGAATGGCGGGGAGCTGTTTTTT	CASSRGGNGGELFF	few	.	TRBV27	TRBJ2-2